The T cell receptor beta chain under discussion was sequenced for a study of CD8 T cells in Susac syndrome. The V gene end was trimmed by 5 bases and the J gene end by 0 bases; junction bases not matched to a gene: 12. CDR1 LNHDA and CDR2 SQIVND come from the germline V gene (reference sequence). The CDR3 has 19 amino acids. Study findings and constraints: The study's TCR sequencing and HLA analysis covered a relatively small number of individuals, and the study acknowledged this.

CD8+ and CD4+ T cells were negatively isolated; TEMRA cells were FACS-enriched. About this clonotype: Its antigen is as yet unknown.

Random-hexamer reverse transcription was applied to about 0.45 to 1 ug RNA. It was immunoSEQ multiplex PCR that amplified TCR beta CDR3 across 54 Vbeta and 13 Jbeta. TCRdb processed the immunoSEQ multiplex PCR reads anew with MiXCR; each CDR3 protein has one entry. Of about 150,000 distinct CDR3 sequences listed, around 94% are singletons. The origin of this receptor is a human donor in good health. Specimen: CD4+ T cells from PBMCs. The chain uses TRBV19 and TRBJ2-1; 11 nucleotides match TRBD2. The CDR3 loop reads CASSLEGLAERSSYNEQFF. CDR3 DNA: TGTGCCAGTAGTCTCGAGGGACTAGCGGAACGTAGCTCCTACAATGAGCAGTTCTTC.